Presented here are 10 T cell receptor beta chains from one specimen sequenced in a study of cytotoxic CD8 clonotypes in ibrutinib-treated CLL (dated by TCRdb to the early 2020s). Library method: the immunoSEQ multiplex PCR assay. TCRdb took this table from immuneACCESS and kept in-frame rearrangements with V and J called. Such tables lack part of the clones; where checked against another copy, unresolved V genes explain under half of the gap, and the rest is unexplained. The sample has roughly 150,000 clones on record, 81% of them singletons. Roughly 2% of the sample is held by the ten biggest clonotypes. According to the study, the label for this sample's time point signals: approximately eleven months on ibrutinib. The sample here was PBMCs, taken after 12 months of ibrutinib treatment. These TCRs come from a human donor with chronic lymphocytic leukemia.

The rearrangement joins TRBV5-4 to TRBJ1-3; 7 bases map to TRBD1. The CDR3 totals 14 residues. V gave up 4 bases and J gave up 4 bases; unmatched junction bases: 5. Germline values: CDR1 SGHNT, CDR2 YYREEE (reference sequence). The CDR3 reads CASSHRGKGNTIYF. The CDR3 DNA reads TGTGCCAGCAGCCACAGGGGAAAAGGAAACACCATATATTTT.

The V and J genes are TRBV14 and TRBJ2-7; no reliable D call. From germline, CDR1 is SGHDN and CDR2 FVKESK. This CDR3 is 15 amino acids long. V was pared by 4 bases and J by 3 bases, with 16 bases between. CDR3 DNA sequence: TGTGCCAGCAGCCCCCTGGGCGGACCTAACTACGAGCAGTACTTC. Translated: CASSPLGGPNYEQYF.

The sample holds a few counts of this clone. V usage is TRBV4-2 and J usage is TRBJ2-7; tentatively, D is TRBD2 (7 bases). Germline CDR1 and CDR2: LGHNA and YNFKEQ. Trimming left V 1 base short and J 0 bases short, with 13 bases between. CDR3 length equals 16 residues. The CDR3 coding sequence is TGTGCCAGCAGCCAAGTAGGGGGGGCGAGCTCCTACGAGCAGTACTTC. It codes for CASSQVGGASSYEQYF.

V is TRBV7-9 and J is TRBJ2-7; TRBD1 might be the D (6 bases). Looked up from germline, CDR1 is SEHNR and CDR2 is FQNEAQ (reference sequence). The CDR3 is 14 amino acids. V lost 4 bases, J lost 6 bases, and 16 bases lay in between. The chain's CDR3 is CASSSQGIVSEQYF. CDR3 nucleotide sequence: TGTGCCAGCAGCTCACAGGGAATAGTGAGCGAGCAGTACTTC.

The chain combines TRBV28 with TRBJ2-1; 7 bases align to TRBD2. The germline gives CDR1 MDHEN, CDR2 SYDVKM. V shed 4 bases, J shed 2 bases, and the junction held 8 bases outside the gene matches. The CDR3 has 16 residues. The CDR3 DNA reads TGTGCCAGCAGTTACACCGGGGGGAATCCCTACAATGAGCAGTTCTTC. It encodes CASSYTGGNPYNEQFF.

The chain joins TRBV28 to TRBJ1-2; 9 bases are shared with TRBD1. Looked up from germline, CDR1 is MDHEN and CDR2 is SYDVKM. V gave up 3 bases and J gave up 6 bases; unmatched junction bases: 8. The CDR3 consists of 15 residues. CDR3 coding DNA: TGTGCCAGCAGTTTCCTGGACAGGGGCGTTGATGGCTACACCTTC. This codes for CASSFLDRGVDGYTF.

This rearrangement joins TRBV28 to TRBJ2-1, with D unresolved. Germline-derived CDR1 and CDR2 are MDHEN and SYDVKM. Between the trimmed V and J ends, which lost 1 base and 3 bases, there was a span of 13 bases. CDR3 size: 16 residues. The CDR3 is CASSLLVGLGYNEQFF. The CDR3, as DNA: TGTGCCAGCAGTTTATTGGTTGGCCTGGGCTACAATGAGCAGTTCTTC.

The V gene is TRBV7-9, the J gene TRBJ2-3; 13 bases align to TRBD2. The germline CDR1 and CDR2 sequences are SEHNR and FQNEAQ (reference sequence). V trimming: 7 bases; J trimming: 4 bases; junction bases outside the gene matches: 5. This CDR3 is 15 amino acids long. CDR3 coding DNA: TGTGCCAGCATCTCGACTAGCGGGAGGTCAGATACGCAGTATTTT. Protein: CASISTSGRSDTQYF.

This clone was counted a few times. The gene calls are TRBV9 and TRBJ2-5; 7 bases fit TRBD2. Germline CDR1 is SGDLS and CDR2 is YYNGEE. Trimming removed 7 bases from V and 7 bases from J; junction bases left unmatched: 10. The CDR3 extends over 13 amino acids. DNA of the CDR3: TGTGCCAGCTCCGAGACTGGGGAGGGGACCCAGTACTTC. Translation: CASSETGEGTQYF.

This chain uses TRBV28 with TRBJ2-1, with TRBD2 matching 8 bases. CDR1 and CDR2 from the germline V gene are MDHEN and SYDVKM. The CDR3 totals 15 residues. Unmatched junction bases numbered 15, after V lost 10 bases and J lost 7 bases. CDR3 region: CATLRQRGHLNEQFF. CDR3 sequence (DNA): TGTGCCACCCTAAGGCAGCGGGGGCATCTTAATGAGCAGTTCTTC. Full variable domain (rest looked up from reference TRBV28 and TRBJ2-1): DVKVTQSSRYLVKRTGEKVFLECVQDMDHENMFWYRQDPGLGLRLIYFSYDVKMKEKGDIPEGYSVSREKKERFSLILESASTNQTSMYLCATLRQRGHLNEQFFGPGTRLTVL.